This T cell receptor (beta chain) is drawn from a study of human T cells and chemical hapten exposure. Trimming removed 5 bases from V and 1 base from J, with 10 bases in between. The length of the CDR3 is 14 residues. Germline V gene data show CDR1 as SGHTA and CDR2 as FQGNSA. Per the study methods: Per-sample TCR counts ranged from about 20,000 to 690,600, median roughly 87,000. From the RACE reads, TCRdb called clonotypes with MiXCR, one entry per CDR3 protein. None of the V and J calls come from the authors' own analysis; TCRdb made them. Counted here are approximately 81,000 distinct CDR3 sequences, about 9% occurring once; the ten biggest clones make up over 1.5%. As to time point: healthy volunteer bleed at 6 weeks. The study extracted total RNA from unfractionated whole blood. There are a few counts of this clonotype.

Sequencing was performed on whole blood. This chain uses TRBV7-2 with TRBJ2-3; D gene uncertain. The TCR comes from a male donor in good health. Some clones in this sample may be carry-over from other donors' samples. The CDR3 coding sequence is TGTGCCAGCAGCCCTCTTGCTCGCACAGATACGCAGTATTTT. Encoded protein: CASSPLARTDTQYF.